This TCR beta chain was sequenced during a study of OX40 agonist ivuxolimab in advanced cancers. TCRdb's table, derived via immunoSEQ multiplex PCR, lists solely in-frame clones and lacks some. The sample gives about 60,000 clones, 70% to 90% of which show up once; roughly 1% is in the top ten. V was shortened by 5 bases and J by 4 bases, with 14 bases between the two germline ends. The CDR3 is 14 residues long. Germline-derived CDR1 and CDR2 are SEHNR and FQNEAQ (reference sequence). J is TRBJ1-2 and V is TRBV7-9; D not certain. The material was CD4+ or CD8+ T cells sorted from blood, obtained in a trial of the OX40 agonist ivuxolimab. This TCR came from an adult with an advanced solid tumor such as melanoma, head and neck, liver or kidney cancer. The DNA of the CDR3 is TGTGCCAGCAGCCAGGACGGAGGAGTCTATGGCTACACCTTC. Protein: CASSQDGGVYGYTF. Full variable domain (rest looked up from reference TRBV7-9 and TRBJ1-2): DTGVSQNPRHKITKRGQNVTFRCDPISEHNRLYWYRQTLGQGPEFLTYFQNEAQLEKSRLLSDRFSAERPKGSFSTLEIQRTEQGDSAMYLCASSQDGGVYGYTFGSGTRLTVV.